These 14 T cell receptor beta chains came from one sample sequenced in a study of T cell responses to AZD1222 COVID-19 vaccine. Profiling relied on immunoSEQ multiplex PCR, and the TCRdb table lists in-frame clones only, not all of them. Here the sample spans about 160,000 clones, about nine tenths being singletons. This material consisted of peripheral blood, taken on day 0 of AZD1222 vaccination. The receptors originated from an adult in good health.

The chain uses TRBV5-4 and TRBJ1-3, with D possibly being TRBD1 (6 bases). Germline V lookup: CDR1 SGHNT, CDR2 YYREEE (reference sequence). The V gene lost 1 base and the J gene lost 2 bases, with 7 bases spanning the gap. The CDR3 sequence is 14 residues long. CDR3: CASSLTGTGNTIYF. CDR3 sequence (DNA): TGTGCCAGCAGCTTGACAGGGACTGGAAACACCATATATTTT.

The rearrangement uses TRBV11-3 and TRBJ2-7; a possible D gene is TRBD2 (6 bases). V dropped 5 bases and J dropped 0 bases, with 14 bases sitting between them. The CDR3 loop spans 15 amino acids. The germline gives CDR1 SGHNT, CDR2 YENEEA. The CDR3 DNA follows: TGTGCCAGCAGCCCCCGGGACGGGAGCTCCTACGAGCAGTACTTC. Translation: CASSPRDGSSYEQYF.

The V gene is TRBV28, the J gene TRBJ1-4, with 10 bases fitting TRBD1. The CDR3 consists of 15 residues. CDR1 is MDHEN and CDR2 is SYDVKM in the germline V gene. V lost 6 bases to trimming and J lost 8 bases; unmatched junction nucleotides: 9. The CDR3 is CASSPGDRGGEKLFF. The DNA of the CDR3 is TGTGCCAGCAGCCCTGGGGACAGGGGTGGGGAAAAACTGTTTTTT.

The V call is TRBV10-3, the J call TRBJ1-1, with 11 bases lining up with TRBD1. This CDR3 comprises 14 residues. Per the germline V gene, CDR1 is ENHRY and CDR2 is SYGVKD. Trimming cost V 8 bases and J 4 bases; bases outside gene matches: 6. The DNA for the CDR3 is TGTGCCATCGGGGACAGGGGGGGCAGCACTGAAGCTTTCTTT. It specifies CAIGDRGGSTEAFF.

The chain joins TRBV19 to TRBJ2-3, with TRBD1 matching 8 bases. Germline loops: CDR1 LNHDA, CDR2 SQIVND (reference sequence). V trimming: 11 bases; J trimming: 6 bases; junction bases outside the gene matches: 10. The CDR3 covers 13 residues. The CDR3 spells CACRDRSRDTQYF. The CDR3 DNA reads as TGTGCCTGTCGGGACAGGTCTAGGGATACGCAGTATTTT.

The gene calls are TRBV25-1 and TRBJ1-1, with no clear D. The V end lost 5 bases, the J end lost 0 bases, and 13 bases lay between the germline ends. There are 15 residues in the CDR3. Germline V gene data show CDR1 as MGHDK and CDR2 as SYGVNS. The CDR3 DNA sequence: TGTGCCAGCAGTCAAATTGGGAACATGAACACTGAAGCTTTCTTT. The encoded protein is CASSQIGNMNTEAFF.

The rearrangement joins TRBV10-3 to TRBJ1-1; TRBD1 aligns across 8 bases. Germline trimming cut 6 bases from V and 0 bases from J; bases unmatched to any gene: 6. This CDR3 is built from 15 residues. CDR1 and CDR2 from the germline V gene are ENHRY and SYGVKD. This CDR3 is CAIRDRALLNTEAFF. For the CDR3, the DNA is TGTGCCATCAGGGACAGGGCTCTATTGAACACTGAAGCTTTCTTT.

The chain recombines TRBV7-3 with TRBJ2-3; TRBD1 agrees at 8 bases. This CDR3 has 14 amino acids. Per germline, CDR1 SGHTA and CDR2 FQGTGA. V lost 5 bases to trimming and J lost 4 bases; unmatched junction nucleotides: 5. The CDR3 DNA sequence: TGTGCCAGCAGCGAACAGGGGGGCGCAGATACGCAGTATTTT. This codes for CASSEQGGADTQYF. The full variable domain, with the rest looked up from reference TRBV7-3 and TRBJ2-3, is GAGVSQTPSNKVTEKGKYVELRCDPISGHTALYWYRQSLGQGPEFLIYFQGTGAADDSGLPNDRFFAVRPEGSVSTLKIQRTERGDSAVYLCASSEQGGADTQYFGPGTRLTVL.

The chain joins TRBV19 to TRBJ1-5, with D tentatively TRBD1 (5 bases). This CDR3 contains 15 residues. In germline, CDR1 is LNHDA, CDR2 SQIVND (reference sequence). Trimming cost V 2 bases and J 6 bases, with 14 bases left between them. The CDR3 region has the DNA TGTGCCAGTAGTATATTTGGCAGGGTAAGTCAGCCCCAGCATTTT. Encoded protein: CASSIFGRVSQPQHF.

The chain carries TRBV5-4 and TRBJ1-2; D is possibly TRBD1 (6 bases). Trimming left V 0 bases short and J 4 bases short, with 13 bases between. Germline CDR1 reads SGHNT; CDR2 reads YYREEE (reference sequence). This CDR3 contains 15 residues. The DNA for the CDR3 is TGTGCCAGCAGCTTGGCCGGGACATCATTCTATGGCTACACCTTC. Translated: CASSLAGTSFYGYTF.

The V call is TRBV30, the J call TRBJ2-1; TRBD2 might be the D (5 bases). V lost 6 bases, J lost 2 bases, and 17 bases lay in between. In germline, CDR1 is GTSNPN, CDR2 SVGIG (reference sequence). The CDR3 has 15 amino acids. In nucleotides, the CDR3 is TGTGCCTGTAGGTGGGCTAGCAACCCCTACAATGAGCAGTTCTTC. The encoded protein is CACRWASNPYNEQFF.

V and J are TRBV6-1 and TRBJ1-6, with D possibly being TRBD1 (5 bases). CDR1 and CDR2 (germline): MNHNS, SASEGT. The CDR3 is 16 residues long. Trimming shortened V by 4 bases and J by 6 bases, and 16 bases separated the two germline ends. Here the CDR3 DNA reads TGTGCCAGCAGTGGAGAATCGACAGTACCTAATTCACCCCTCCACTTT. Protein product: CASSGESTVPNSPLHF.

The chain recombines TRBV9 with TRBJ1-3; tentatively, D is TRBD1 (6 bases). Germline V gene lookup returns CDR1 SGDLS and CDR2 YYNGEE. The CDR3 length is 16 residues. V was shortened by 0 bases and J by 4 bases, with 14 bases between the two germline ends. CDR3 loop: CASSVAWTEPGNTIYF. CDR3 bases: TGTGCCAGCAGCGTAGCTTGGACAGAGCCCGGAAACACCATATATTTT.

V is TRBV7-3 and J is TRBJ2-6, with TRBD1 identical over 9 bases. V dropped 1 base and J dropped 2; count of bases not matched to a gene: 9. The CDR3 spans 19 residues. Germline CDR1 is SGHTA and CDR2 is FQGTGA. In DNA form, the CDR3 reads TGTGCCAGCAGCTTAAAGGGGACAGGGAAAACTGCTGGGGCCAACGTCCTGACTTTC. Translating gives CASSLKGTGKTAGANVLTF.